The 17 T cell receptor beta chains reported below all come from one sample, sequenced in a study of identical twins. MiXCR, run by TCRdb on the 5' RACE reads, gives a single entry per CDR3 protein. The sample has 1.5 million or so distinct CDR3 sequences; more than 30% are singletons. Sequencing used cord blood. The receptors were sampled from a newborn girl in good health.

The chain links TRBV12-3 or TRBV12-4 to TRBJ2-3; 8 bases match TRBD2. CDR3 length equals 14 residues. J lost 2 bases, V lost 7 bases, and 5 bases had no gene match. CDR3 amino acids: CASTRGGVTDTQYF. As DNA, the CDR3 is TGTGCCAGCACCCGGGGGGGGGTCACAGATACGCAGTATTTT.

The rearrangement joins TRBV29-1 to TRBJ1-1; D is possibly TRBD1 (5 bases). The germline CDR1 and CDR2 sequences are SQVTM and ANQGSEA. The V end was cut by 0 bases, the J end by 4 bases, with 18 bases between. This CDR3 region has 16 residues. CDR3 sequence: CSVEDRGRSRSTEAFF. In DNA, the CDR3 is TGCAGCGTTGAAGATCGGGGACGATCCCGAAGCACTGAAGCTTTCTTT.

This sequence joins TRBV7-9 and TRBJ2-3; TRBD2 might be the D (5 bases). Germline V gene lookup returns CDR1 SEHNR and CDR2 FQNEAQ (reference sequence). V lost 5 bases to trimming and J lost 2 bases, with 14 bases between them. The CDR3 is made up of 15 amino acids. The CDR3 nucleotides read TGTGCCAGCAGCCGGACTGGCCCTCCCACAGATACGCAGTATTTT. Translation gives CASSRTGPPTDTQYF.

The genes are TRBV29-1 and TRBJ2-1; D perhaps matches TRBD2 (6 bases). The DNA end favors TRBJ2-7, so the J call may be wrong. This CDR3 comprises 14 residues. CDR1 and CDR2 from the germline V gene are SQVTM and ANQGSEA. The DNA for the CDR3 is TGCAGCTTCAGCGCGGGGAGCTCCTACAATGAGCAGTACTTC. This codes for CSFSAGSSYNEQYF.

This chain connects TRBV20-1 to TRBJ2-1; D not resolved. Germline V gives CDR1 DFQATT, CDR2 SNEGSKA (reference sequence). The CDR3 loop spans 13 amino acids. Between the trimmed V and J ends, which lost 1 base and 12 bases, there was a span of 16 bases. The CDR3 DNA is TGCAGTGCTAGAGTCCCAGCCCCGGATGGGCAGTTCTTC. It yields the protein CSARVPAPDGQFF.

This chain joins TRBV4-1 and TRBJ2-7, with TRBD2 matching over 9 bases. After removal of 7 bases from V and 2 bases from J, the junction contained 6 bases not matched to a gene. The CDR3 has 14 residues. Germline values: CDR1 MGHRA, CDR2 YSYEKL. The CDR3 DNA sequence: TGCGCCAGCACCCCGACTAGCGGACCCTACGAGCAGTACTTC. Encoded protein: CASTPTSGPYEQYF.

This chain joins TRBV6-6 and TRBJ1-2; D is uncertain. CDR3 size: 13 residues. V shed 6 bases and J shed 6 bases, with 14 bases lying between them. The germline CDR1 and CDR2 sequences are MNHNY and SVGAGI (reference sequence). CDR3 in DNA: TGTGCCAGCAGCCGAGGGCAAAGGAATGGCTACACCTTC. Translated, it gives CASSRGQRNGYTF.

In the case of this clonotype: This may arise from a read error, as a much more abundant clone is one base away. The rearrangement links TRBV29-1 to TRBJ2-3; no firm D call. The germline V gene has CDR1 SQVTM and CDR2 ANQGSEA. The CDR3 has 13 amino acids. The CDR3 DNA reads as TGCGGCGTTGTTCGGGCTAGCACAGATACGCAGTATTTT. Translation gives CGVVRASTDTQYF.

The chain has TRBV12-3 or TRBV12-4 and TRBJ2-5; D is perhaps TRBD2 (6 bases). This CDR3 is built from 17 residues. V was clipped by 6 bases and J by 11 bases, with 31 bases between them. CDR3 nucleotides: TGTGCCAGCAGCCCGGTTGGACGGGGGACCTCCTACAATGAGCAGTACTTC. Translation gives CASSPVGRGTSYNEQYF.

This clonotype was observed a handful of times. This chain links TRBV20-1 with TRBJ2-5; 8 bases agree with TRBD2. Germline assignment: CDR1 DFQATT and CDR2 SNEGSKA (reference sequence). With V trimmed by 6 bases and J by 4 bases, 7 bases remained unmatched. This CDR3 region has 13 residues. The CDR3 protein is CSAPKRGRETQYF. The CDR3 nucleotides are TGCAGTGCGCCAAAGCGGGGGAGAGAGACCCAGTACTTC.

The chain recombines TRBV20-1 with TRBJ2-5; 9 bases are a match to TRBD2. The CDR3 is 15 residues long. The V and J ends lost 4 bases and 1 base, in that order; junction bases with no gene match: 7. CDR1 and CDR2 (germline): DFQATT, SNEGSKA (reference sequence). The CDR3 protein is CSAIPVAGVQETQYF. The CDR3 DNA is TGCAGTGCTATTCCGGTAGCGGGGGTCCAAGAGACCCAGTACTTC.

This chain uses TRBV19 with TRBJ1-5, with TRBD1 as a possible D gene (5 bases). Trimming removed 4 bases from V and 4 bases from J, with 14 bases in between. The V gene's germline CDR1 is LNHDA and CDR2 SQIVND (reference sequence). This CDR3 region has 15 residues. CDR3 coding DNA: TGTGCCAGTAGTAAGGTCGCTAGGGGTAATCAGCCCCAGCATTTT. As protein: CASSKVARGNQPQHF.

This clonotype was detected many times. The CDR3 region has the DNA TGTGCCAGCAGTTTAGCGGCGGGGGCCTACGAGCAGTACTTC. This codes for CASSLAAGAYEQYF. The gene calls are TRBV12-3 or TRBV12-4 and TRBJ2-7; 7 nucleotides match TRBD2. Trimming took 0 bases from V and 2 from J; bases not matched to a gene: 1. The CDR3 loop spans 14 amino acids.

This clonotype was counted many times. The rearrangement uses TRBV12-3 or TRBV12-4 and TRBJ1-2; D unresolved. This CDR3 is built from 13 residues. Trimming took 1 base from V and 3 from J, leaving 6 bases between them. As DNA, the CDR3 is TGTGCCAGCAGTTTAGGACAATACTATGGCTACACCTTC. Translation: CASSLGQYYGYTF.

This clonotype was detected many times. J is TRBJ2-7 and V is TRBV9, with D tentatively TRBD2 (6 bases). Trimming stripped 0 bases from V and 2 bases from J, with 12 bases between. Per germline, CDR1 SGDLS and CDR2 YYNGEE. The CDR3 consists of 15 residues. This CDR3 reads CASSVGVSGTYEQYF. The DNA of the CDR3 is TGTGCCAGCAGCGTAGGGGTTAGCGGAACCTACGAGCAGTACTTC.

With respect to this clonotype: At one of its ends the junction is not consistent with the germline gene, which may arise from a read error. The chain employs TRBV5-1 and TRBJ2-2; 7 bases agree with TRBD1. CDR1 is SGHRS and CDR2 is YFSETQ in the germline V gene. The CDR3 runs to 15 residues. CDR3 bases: TGCGCCAGCGGCAGTGACAGGGTGAACACCGAGGAGCTGTTTTTT. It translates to CASGSDRVNTEELFF.

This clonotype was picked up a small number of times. This CDR3 is CASSSPLTPEAFF. CDR3 nucleotide sequence: TGTGCCAGCAGTTCCCCATTGACGCCTGAAGCTTTCTTT. The rearrangement joins TRBV28 to TRBJ1-1; D unclear. Trimming removed 4 bases at V and 6 bases at J, with 12 bases between. This CDR3 is 13 amino acids long. Germline lookup yields CDR1 MDHEN and CDR2 SYDVKM.